This T cell receptor beta chain came from a study of identifying expanded T cells in peripheral blood. Findings of the study overall: Two-week clone count variance significantly increased as total template count grew.

TCRdb's table, derived via immunoSEQ multiplex PCR, lists solely in-frame clones and lacks some. The repertoire consists of 75,000 to 95,000 clones, with approximately 91% occurring once and the leading ten covering around 2.8%. This clone was recorded only once. Its target is unknown. The specimen was blood. The TCR was taken from a person between 18 and 70 years old in good health.

CDR3 protein: CASSWLYRADDEQYF. The DNA for the CDR3 is TGTGCCAGCAGTTGGCTTTATAGGGCTGACGACGAGCAGTACTTC. The V gene is TRBV7-9, the J gene TRBJ2-7; D remains unclear. This CDR3 region has 15 residues. Germline V CDR1 and CDR2: SEHNR, FQNEAQ (reference sequence). Trimming removed 6 bases from V and 5 bases from J, with 20 bases in between. The full variable domain, rest sourced from reference TRBV7-9 and TRBJ2-7, is DTGVSQNPRHKITKRGQNVTFRCDPISEHNRLYWYRQTLGQGPEFLTYFQNEAQLEKSRLLSDRFSAERPKGSFSTLEIQRTEQGDSAMYLCASSWLYRADDEQYFGPGTRLTVT.